Sequencing of this T cell receptor beta chain was carried out in a study of T cell responses to AZD1222 COVID-19 vaccine. V shed 1 base and J shed 2 bases, with 17 bases lying between them. Germline lookup yields CDR1 SGHTA and CDR2 FQGNSA. CDR3 size: 17 residues. The protocol was immunoSEQ multiplex PCR, while the TCRdb copy is restricted to in-frame clones and leaves out a portion. The top ten clones hold roughly 2.4% of a sample with about 120,000 clones, about 88% of them seen once. On this clone itself: Its matching antigen is unknown.

Overall study results and limits: The span of vaccine-associated CD4 TCRs extended across spike, with dominance at 160-218 and 743-854. Two AZD1222 doses significantly raised spike-specific TCR breadth and depth over controls.

The chain recombines TRBV7-2 with TRBJ1-1; D is unclear. The sequencing used peripheral blood, collected on day 0 of AZD1222 vaccination. The sequence derives from an adult in good health. CDR3 DNA sequence: TGTGCCAGCAGCTTAGACTCTCGCCGGCACGTCAACACTGAAGCTTTCTTT. Translated, it gives CASSLDSRRHVNTEAFF.